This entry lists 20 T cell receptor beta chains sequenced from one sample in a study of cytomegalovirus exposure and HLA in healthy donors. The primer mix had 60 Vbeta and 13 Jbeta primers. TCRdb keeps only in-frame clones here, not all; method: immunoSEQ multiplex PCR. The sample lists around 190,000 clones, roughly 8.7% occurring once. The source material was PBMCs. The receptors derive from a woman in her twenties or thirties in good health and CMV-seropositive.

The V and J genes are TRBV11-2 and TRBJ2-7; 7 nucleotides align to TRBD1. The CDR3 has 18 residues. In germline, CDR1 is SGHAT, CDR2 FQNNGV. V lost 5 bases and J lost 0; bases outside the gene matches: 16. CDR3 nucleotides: TGTGCCAGCAGCGTCTCCGGGTTAGGGGGCAAAAGCTCCTACGAGCAGTACTTC. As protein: CASSVSGLGGKSSYEQYF.

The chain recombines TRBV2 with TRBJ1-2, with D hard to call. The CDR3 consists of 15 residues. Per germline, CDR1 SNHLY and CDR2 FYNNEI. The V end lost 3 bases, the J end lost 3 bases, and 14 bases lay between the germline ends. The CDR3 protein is CASSDPAGGDYGYTF. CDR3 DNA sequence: TGTGCCAGCAGTGACCCGGCGGGAGGAGACTATGGCTACACCTTC.

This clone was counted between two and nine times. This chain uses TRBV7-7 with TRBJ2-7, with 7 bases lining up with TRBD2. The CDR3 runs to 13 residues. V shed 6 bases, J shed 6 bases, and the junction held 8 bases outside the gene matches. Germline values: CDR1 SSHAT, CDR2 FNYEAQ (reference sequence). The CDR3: CASSPMTGGEQYF. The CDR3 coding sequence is TGTGCCAGCAGTCCAATGACGGGAGGCGAGCAGTACTTC.

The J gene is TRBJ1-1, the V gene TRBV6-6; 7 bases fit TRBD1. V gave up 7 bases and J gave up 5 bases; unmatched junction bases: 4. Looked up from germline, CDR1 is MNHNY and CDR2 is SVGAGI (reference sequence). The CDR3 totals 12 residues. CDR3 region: CASNEQGTEAFF. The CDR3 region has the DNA TGTGCCAGCAACGAACAGGGGACTGAAGCTTTCTTT.

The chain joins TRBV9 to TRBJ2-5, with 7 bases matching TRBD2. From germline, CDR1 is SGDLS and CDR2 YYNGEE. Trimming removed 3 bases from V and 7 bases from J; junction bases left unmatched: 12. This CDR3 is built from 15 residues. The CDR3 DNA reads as TGTGCCAGCAGCGAGGCCGCGGGGAGGGGAGGGACCCAGTACTTC. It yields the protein CASSEAAGRGGTQYF. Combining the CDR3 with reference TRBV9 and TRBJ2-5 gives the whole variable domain DSGVTQTPKHLITATGQRVTLRCSPRSGDLSVYWYQQSLDQGLQFLIQYYNGEERAKGNILERFSAQQFPDLHSELNLSSLELGDSALYFCASSEAAGRGGTQYFGPGTRLLVL.

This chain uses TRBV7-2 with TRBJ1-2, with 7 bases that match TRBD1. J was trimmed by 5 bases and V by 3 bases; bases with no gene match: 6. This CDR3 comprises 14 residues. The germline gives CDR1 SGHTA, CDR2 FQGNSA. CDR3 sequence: CASSFSSGGYGYTF. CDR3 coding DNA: TGTGCCAGCAGCTTCTCTTCAGGGGGGTATGGCTACACCTTC.

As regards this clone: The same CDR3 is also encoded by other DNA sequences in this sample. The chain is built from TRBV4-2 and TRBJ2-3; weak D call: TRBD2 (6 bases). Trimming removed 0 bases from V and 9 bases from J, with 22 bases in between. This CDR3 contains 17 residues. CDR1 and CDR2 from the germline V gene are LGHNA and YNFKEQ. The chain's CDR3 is CASSQEIGGTGFVTQYF. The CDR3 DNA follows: TGTGCCAGCAGCCAAGAGATTGGGGGGACCGGGTTTGTGACGCAGTATTTT.

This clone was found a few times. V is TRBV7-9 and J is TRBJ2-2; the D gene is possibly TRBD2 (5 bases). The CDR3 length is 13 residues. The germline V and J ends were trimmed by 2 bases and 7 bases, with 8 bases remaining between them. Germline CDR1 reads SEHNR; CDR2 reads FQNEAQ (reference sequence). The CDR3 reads CASSLTRDGELFF. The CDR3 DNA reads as TGTGCCAGCAGCTTAACGAGGGACGGGGAGCTGTTTTTT.

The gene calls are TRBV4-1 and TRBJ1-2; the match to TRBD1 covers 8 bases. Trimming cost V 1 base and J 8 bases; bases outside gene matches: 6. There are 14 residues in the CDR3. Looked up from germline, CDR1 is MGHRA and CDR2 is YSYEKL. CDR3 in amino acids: CASSQATGGRGYTF. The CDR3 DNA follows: TGCGCCAGCAGCCAAGCCACAGGGGGTCGGGGCTACACCTTC.

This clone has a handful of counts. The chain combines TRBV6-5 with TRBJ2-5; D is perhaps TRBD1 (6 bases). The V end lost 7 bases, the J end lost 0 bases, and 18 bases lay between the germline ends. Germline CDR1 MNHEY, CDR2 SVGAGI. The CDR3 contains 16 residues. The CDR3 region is CASTYNPRTDQETQYF. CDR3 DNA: TGTGCCAGCACTTATAACCCCCGGACAGACCAAGAGACCCAGTACTTC.

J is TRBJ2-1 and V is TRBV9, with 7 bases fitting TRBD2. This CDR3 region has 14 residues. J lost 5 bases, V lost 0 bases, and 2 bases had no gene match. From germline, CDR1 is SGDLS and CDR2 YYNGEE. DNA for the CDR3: TGTGCCAGCAGCGTAGCTGGGGGGGACAATGAGCAGTTCTTC. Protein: CASSVAGGDNEQFF.

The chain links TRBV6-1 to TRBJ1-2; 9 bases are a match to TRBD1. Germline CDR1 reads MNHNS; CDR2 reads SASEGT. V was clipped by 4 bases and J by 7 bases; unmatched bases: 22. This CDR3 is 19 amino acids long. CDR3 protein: CASSATPGQGVGIVSGYTF. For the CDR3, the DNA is TGTGCCAGCAGTGCAACACCGGGACAGGGTGTGGGAATCGTAAGTGGCTACACCTTC.

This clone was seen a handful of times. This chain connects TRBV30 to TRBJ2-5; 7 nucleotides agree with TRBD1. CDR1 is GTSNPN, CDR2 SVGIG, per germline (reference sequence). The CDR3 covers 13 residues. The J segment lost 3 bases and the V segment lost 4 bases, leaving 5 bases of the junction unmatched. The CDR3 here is CAWIGQGEETQYF. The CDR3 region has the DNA TGTGCCTGGATTGGGCAGGGGGAAGAGACCCAGTACTTC.

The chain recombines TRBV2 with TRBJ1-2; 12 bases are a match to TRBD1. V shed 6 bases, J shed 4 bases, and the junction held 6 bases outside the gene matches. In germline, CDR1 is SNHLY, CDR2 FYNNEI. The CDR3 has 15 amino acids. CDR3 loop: CASRGQGAGVYGYTF. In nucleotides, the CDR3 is TGTGCCAGCAGGGGACAGGGGGCCGGAGTCTATGGCTACACCTTC.

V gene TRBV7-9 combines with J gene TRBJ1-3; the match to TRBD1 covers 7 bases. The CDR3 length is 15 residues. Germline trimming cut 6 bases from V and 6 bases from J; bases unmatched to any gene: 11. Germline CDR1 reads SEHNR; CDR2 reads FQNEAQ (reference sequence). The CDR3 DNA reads TGTGCCAGCAGTTATCGACAGGGTACCGTAAACACCATATATTTT. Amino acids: CASSYRQGTVNTIYF.

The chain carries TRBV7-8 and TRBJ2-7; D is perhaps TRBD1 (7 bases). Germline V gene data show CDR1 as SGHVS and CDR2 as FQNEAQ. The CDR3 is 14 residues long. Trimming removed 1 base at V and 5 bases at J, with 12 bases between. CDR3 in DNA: TGTGCCAGCAGCTTAGGAGGAGGGGGCAACGAGCAGTACTTC. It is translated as CASSLGGGGNEQYF.

As DNA, the CDR3 is TGCGCCAGCAGCCCGGACGGACTCTCTGGAAACACCATATATTTT. Translation: CASSPDGLSGNTIYF. V and J are TRBV5-1 and TRBJ1-3; D uncertain. Germline CDR1 reads SGHRS; CDR2 reads YFSETQ. Trimming left V 4 bases short and J 0 bases short, with 11 bases between. This CDR3 spans 15 amino acids.

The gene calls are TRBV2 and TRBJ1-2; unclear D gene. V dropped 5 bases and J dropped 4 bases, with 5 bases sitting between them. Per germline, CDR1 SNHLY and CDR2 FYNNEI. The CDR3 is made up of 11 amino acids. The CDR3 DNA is TGTGCCAGCAGTCCCTCCTATGGCTACACCTTC. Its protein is CASSPSYGYTF.

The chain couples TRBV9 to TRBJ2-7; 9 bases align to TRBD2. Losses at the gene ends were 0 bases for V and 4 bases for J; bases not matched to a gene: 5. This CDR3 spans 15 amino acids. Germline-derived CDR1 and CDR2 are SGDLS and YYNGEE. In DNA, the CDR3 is TGTGCCAGCAGCGTAGAGGGTAGCGGGAGTTACGAGCAGTACTTC. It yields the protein CASSVEGSGSYEQYF. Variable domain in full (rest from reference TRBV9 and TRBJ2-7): DSGVTQTPKHLITATGQRVTLRCSPRSGDLSVYWYQQSLDQGLQFLIQYYNGEERAKGNILERFSAQQFPDLHSELNLSSLELGDSALYFCASSVEGSGSYEQYFGPGTRLTVT.

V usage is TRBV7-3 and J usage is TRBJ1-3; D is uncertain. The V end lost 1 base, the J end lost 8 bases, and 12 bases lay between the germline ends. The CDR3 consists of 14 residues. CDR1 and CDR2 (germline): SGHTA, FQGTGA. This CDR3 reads CASSLIGREDTIYF. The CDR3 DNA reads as TGTGCCAGCAGCTTAATAGGGAGGGAGGACACCATATATTTT.